Presented here are 24 T cell receptor beta chains from one specimen sequenced in a study of blood T cell repertoires in COVID-19. Clones were sequenced by immunoSEQ multiplex PCR, and TCRdb holds only the in-frame ones, with some missing. The sample contains around 200,000 clones, 65% to 85% of which appear only once. Sequences were obtained from peripheral blood. These receptors originate from a woman aged 45-59 years with acute or convalescent COVID-19.

This clone was recorded only once. This chain joins TRBV18 and TRBJ2-1, with a possible D match to TRBD2 (6 bases). The V gene's germline CDR1 is KGHSH and CDR2 LQKENI. V shed 3 bases and J shed 9 bases, with 12 bases lying between them. This CDR3 is 13 amino acids long. CDR3 nucleotide sequence: TGTGCCAGCTCACCGGAGACTAGAGGTGAGCAGTTCTTC. This sequence encodes CASSPETRGEQFF.

This sequence joins TRBV12-1 and TRBJ2-3; TRBD2, the table's D call, was not compared with the DNA. TRBV12-1 is listed as a pseudogene. The CDR3 is made up of 15 amino acids. In DNA form, the CDR3 reads TGTGCCAGCAGCTTACTTTTGCGCCGAGGAGATACGCAGTATTTT. Translated, it gives CASSLLLRRGDTQYF.

The chain links TRBV29-1 to TRBJ2-3, with D hard to call. CDR1 is SQVTM and CDR2 is ANQGSEA in the germline V gene. Trimming pared 4 bases from V and 4 bases from J, leaving 6 bases between. This CDR3 has 11 amino acids. The CDR3 DNA reads as TGCAGCGTTGCTCCTTCAGATACGCAGTATTTT. Translated, it gives CSVAPSDTQYF.

This chain uses TRBV5-1 with TRBJ1-2, with D tentatively TRBD1 (6 bases). V was trimmed by 1 base and J by 0 bases, leaving 10 bases between them. Germline assignment: CDR1 SGHRS and CDR2 YFSETQ. This CDR3 region has 15 residues. The CDR3 sequence is CASSLPGDPNYGYTF. Written as DNA, the CDR3 is TGCGCCAGCAGCTTGCCAGGGGACCCTAACTATGGCTACACCTTC.

The chain combines TRBV3-1 (or the pseudogene TRBV3-2) with TRBJ2-4, with D maybe TRBD2 (6 bases). CDR3 length: 16 amino acids. V dropped 5 bases and J dropped 1 base, with 15 bases sitting between them. CDR1 and CDR2 from the germline V gene are LGHDT and YNNKEL (reference sequence). CDR3 coding DNA: TGTGCCAGCAGCGACTGGAGGGCCCAGGCCAAAAACATTCAGTACTTC. The encoded protein is CASSDWRAQAKNIQYF.

In nucleotides, the CDR3 is TGCGCCAGCAGCTTGGAGACAGGGGGAGAGACCCAGTACTTC. Protein sequence: CASSLETGGETQYF. The V call is TRBV5-1, the J call TRBJ2-5; 9 positions agree with TRBD1. CDR1 is SGHRS and CDR2 is YFSETQ in the germline V gene. The CDR3 extends over 14 amino acids. J lost 4 bases, V lost 0 bases, and 1 base had no gene match.

This chain connects TRBV2 to TRBJ2-7; 8 bases align to TRBD1. V lost 6 bases and J lost 2; bases outside the gene matches: 6. CDR3 length: 14 residues. Germline V gives CDR1 SNHLY, CDR2 FYNNEI. DNA of the CDR3: TGTGCCAGCAGCCCGCGACAGGGGCCCTACGAGCAGTACTTC. It codes for CASSPRQGPYEQYF.

This chain connects TRBV5-1 to TRBJ2-2; 8 bases fit TRBD1. Trimming took 7 bases from V and 6 from J; bases not matched to a gene: 5. CDR1 and CDR2 (germline): SGHRS, YFSETQ. The CDR3 totals 13 residues. CDR3 bases: TGCGCCAGCGGACCACAGGGGGCCGGGGAGCTGTTTTTT. Protein: CASGPQGAGELFF. The whole variable domain, remainder taken from reference TRBV5-1 and TRBJ2-2, is KAGVTQTPRYLIKTRGQQVTLSCSPISGHRSVSWYQQTPGQGLQFLFEYFSETQRNKGNFPGRFSGRQFSNSRSEMNVSTLELGDSALYLCASGPQGAGELFFGEGSRLTVL.

This rearrangement joins TRBV12-3 or TRBV12-4 to TRBJ2-1, with D possibly matching TRBD2 (5 bases). The CDR3 contains 13 residues. Trimming pared 6 bases from V and 5 bases from J, leaving 11 bases between. The CDR3 loop is CASRAPGDNEQFF. The CDR3 coding sequence is TGTGCCAGCAGGGCCCCCGGGGACAATGAGCAGTTCTTC.

J is TRBJ2-2 and V is TRBV28, with 15 bases that match TRBD2. This CDR3 contains 17 residues. CDR1 and CDR2 from the germline V gene are MDHEN and SYDVKM. V trimming: 6 bases; J trimming: 4 bases; junction bases outside the gene matches: 6. The CDR3 is CASRLGLAGGPTGELFF. CDR3 nucleotide sequence: TGTGCCAGCAGGCTGGGACTAGCGGGAGGTCCCACCGGGGAGCTGTTTTTT.

This chain uses TRBV18 with TRBJ2-2; D is unclear. CDR1 and CDR2 from the germline V gene are KGHSH and LQKENI. The V and J ends lost 2 bases and 1 base respectively, with 8 bases between them. The CDR3 is 15 residues long. CDR3 bases: TGTGCCAGCTCACCAGGGCAGTTGAACACCGGGGAGCTGTTTTTT. Translation gives CASSPGQLNTGELFF. Looking up the rest from reference TRBV18 and TRBJ2-2 gives the full variable domain: NAGVMQNPRHLVRRRGQEARLRCSPMKGHSHVYWYRQLPEEGLKFMVYLQKENIIDESGMPKERFSAEFPKEGPSILRIQQVVRGDSAAYFCASSPGQLNTGELFFGEGSRLTVL.

The chain is built from TRBV6-5 and TRBJ1-2, with D perhaps matching TRBD1 (6 bases). CDR1 is MNHEY, CDR2 SVGAGI, per germline. This CDR3 spans 14 amino acids. V was trimmed by 4 bases and J by 11 bases, leaving 20 bases between them. The chain's CDR3 is CASSSLSSTGSYTF. As DNA, the CDR3 is TGTGCCAGCAGTTCGCTCTCATCGACAGGATCTTACACCTTC.

V and J are TRBV5-1 and TRBJ2-2; 9 bases fit TRBD2. V was clipped by 4 bases and J by 6 bases; unmatched bases: 10. There are 16 residues in the CDR3. Germline assignment: CDR1 SGHRS and CDR2 YFSETQ. The CDR3: CASSNTPGLASGELFF. CDR3 in DNA: TGCGCCAGCAGCAACACCCCGGGACTAGCCTCCGGGGAGCTGTTTTTT. The variable domain in full, with the rest retrieved from reference TRBV5-1 and TRBJ2-2, is KAGVTQTPRYLIKTRGQQVTLSCSPISGHRSVSWYQQTPGQGLQFLFEYFSETQRNKGNFPGRFSGRQFSNSRSEMNVSTLELGDSALYLCASSNTPGLASGELFFGEGSRLTVL.

This clone is a singleton in its sample. The gene calls are TRBV2 and TRBJ2-7; 8 bases fit TRBD1. There are 14 residues in the CDR3. V dropped 2 bases and J dropped 7; count of bases not matched to a gene: 7. CDR1 is SNHLY, CDR2 FYNNEI, per germline. This CDR3 is CASSERRQGQEQYF. The CDR3 region has the DNA TGTGCCAGCAGTGAACGCCGACAGGGGCAAGAGCAGTACTTC.

The chain carries TRBV28 and TRBJ2-6, with D perhaps matching TRBD1 (6 bases). Germline loops: CDR1 MDHEN, CDR2 SYDVKM. CDR3 length equals 18 residues. Trimming removed 6 bases from V and 5 bases from J, with 23 bases in between. CDR3 nucleotides: TGTGCCAGCAGAGGCCTCAGGGGAACGCCTGGAAGGGCCAACGTCCTGACTTTC. Translated: CASRGLRGTPGRANVLTF. The full variable domain, with the rest looked up from reference TRBV28 and TRBJ2-6, is DVKVTQSSRYLVKRTGEKVFLECVQDMDHENMFWYRQDPGLGLRLIYFSYDVKMKEKGDIPEGYSVSREKKERFSLILESASTNQTSMYLCASRGLRGTPGRANVLTFGAGSRLTVL.

This clone turned up a few times. The chain joins TRBV7-2 to TRBJ1-3; a weak D match, TRBD1 (6 bases). The CDR3 loop spans 16 amino acids. Deletions cut 4 bases from V and 1 base from J, with 14 bases between. Per the germline V gene, CDR1 is SGHTA and CDR2 is FQGNSA. CDR3 nucleotide sequence: TGTGCCAGCAGCTCCCGGGACACAGGTTCTGGAAACACCATATATTTT. As protein: CASSSRDTGSGNTIYF.

This clone appeared a single time. V is TRBV10-3 and J is TRBJ2-1; 14 nucleotides line up with TRBD2. The CDR3 is 17 residues long. Germline trimming cut 3 bases from V and 4 bases from J; bases unmatched to any gene: 5. CDR1 and CDR2 (germline): ENHRY, SYGVKD. The CDR3 is CAISDVGTSGSYNEQFF. The CDR3 bases are TGTGCCATCAGTGATGTAGGGACTAGCGGGAGTTACAATGAGCAGTTCTTC.

The V and J genes are TRBV27 and TRBJ1-4; 10 nucleotides align to TRBD1. The V gene end was trimmed by 8 bases and the J gene end by 6 bases; junction bases not matched to a gene: 0. Germline lookup yields CDR1 MNHEY and CDR2 SMNVEV (reference sequence). CDR3 length: 12 residues. The CDR3 DNA follows: TGTGCCAGCGGGACAGGGGATGAAAAACTGTTTTTT. The encoded protein is CASGTGDEKLFF.

The chain has TRBV14 and TRBJ1-1, with D perhaps matching TRBD1 (6 bases). The V end was cut by 1 base, the J end by 1 base, with 13 bases between. The CDR3 has 16 amino acids. Germline V gene lookup returns CDR1 SGHDN and CDR2 FVKESK. The CDR3: CASSQGLGAGNTEAFF. DNA of the CDR3: TGTGCCAGCAGCCAAGGACTGGGGGCGGGGAACACTGAAGCTTTCTTT.

CDR3 in amino acids: CASSFPPLTDTQYF. The CDR3 DNA reads TGTGCCAGCAGTTTTCCCCCCCTCACAGATACGCAGTATTTT. V is TRBV28 and J is TRBJ2-3; D gene ambiguous. Germline CDR1 is MDHEN and CDR2 is SYDVKM. V gave up 3 bases and J gave up 2 bases, with 9 bases separating them. The CDR3 extends over 14 amino acids. Drawing the rest from reference TRBV28 and TRBJ2-3, the complete variable domain is DVKVTQSSRYLVKRTGEKVFLECVQDMDHENMFWYRQDPGLGLRLIYFSYDVKMKEKGDIPEGYSVSREKKERFSLILESASTNQTSMYLCASSFPPLTDTQYFGPGTRLTVL.

The chain employs TRBV4-1 and TRBJ1-2, with D hard to call. The CDR3 covers 17 residues. Germline V gene data show CDR1 as MGHRA and CDR2 as YSYEKL. With 4 bases removed from V and 4 bases from J, the gap between germline ends came to 22 bases. This CDR3 is CASSRDFRVFRSYGYTF. The CDR3 DNA follows: TGCGCCAGCAGCCGAGACTTTCGCGTCTTTCGAAGCTATGGCTACACCTTC.

This chain joins TRBV30 and TRBJ2-7, with 7 bases aligning to TRBD2. CDR1 is GTSNPN, CDR2 SVGIG, per germline (reference sequence). The CDR3 runs to 13 residues. Here the CDR3 DNA reads TGTGCAATTCTAGCGGATAGATCCTACGAGCAGTACTTC. It translates to CAILADRSYEQYF.

This sequence joins TRBV5-8 and TRBJ2-3; D remains unclear. Germline V lookup: CDR1 SGHTS, CDR2 YDEGEE. Trimming took off 1 base at V and 6 bases at J, with 12 bases between the two ends. The CDR3 covers 14 residues. DNA for the CDR3: TGTGCCAGCAGCTTGAGGCTAGAAGCGGATACGCAGTATTTT. Translation gives CASSLRLEADTQYF.

This chain joins TRBV5-5 and TRBJ1-1; D may be TRBD1 (5 bases). The germline gives CDR1 SGHKS, CDR2 YYEKEE (reference sequence). Between the trimmed V and J ends, which lost 3 bases and 0 bases, there was a span of 15 bases. The CDR3 spans 16 residues. In nucleotides, the CDR3 is TGTGCCAGCAGCTCCCGCGGGGACGGTATGAACACTGAAGCTTTCTTT. Translating it yields CASSSRGDGMNTEAFF.